Below, one TCR beta chain is given with its context. Produced via immunoSEQ multiplex PCR; TCRdb's table is partial and in-frame only. The data hold 80,000 to 100,000 clones, with roughly 82% observed a single time. These data come from a study of PD-L1 blockade in urothelial cancer. The V gene's germline CDR1 is MNHNY and CDR2 SVGAGI (reference sequence). The CDR3 totals 14 residues. J gave up 0 bases and V 2 bases, and 1 base lay outside the gene matches. The chain couples TRBV6-6 to TRBJ2-7; 7 bases fit TRBD2. Sequenced material: PBMCs, taken around atezolizumab (anti-PD-L1) treatment. The sequence derives from a man in his sixties or seventies with urothelial cancer. CDR3 amino acids: CASSYGGDSYEQYF. The CDR3 DNA is TGTGCCAGCAGTTACGGGGGGGACTCCTACGAGCAGTACTTC.